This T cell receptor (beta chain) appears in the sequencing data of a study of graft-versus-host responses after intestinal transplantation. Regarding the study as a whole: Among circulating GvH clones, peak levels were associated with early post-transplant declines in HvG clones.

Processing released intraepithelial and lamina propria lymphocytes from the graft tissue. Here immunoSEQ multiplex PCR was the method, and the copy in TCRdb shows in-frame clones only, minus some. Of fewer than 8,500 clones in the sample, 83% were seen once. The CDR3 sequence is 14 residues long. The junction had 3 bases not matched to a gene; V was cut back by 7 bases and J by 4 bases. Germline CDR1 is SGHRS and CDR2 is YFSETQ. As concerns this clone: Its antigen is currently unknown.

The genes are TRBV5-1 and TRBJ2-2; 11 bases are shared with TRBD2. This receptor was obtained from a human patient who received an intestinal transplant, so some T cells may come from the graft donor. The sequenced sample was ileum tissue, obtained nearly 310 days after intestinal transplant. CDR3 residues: CASGLAGGTGELFF. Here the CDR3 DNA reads TGCGCCAGCGGGCTAGCGGGAGGCACCGGGGAGCTGTTTTTT.